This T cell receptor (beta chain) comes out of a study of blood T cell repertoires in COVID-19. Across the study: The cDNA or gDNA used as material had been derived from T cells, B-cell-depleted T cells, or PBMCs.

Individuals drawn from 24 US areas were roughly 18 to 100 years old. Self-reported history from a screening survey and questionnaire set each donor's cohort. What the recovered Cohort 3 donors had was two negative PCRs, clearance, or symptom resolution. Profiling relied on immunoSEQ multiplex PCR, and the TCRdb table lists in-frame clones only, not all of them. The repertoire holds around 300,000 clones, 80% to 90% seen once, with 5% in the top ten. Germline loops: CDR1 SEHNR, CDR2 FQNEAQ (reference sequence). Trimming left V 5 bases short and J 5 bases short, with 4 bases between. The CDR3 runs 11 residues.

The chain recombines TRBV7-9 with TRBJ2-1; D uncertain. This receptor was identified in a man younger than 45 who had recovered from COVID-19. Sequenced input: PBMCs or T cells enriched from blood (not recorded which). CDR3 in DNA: TGTGCCAGCAGCATTAACAATGAGCAGTTCTTC. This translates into CASSINNEQFF. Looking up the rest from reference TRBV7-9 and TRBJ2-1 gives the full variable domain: DTGVSQNPRHKITKRGQNVTFRCDPISEHNRLYWYRQTLGQGPEFLTYFQNEAQLEKSRLLSDRFSAERPKGSFSTLEIQRTEQGDSAMYLCASSINNEQFFGPGTRLTVL.